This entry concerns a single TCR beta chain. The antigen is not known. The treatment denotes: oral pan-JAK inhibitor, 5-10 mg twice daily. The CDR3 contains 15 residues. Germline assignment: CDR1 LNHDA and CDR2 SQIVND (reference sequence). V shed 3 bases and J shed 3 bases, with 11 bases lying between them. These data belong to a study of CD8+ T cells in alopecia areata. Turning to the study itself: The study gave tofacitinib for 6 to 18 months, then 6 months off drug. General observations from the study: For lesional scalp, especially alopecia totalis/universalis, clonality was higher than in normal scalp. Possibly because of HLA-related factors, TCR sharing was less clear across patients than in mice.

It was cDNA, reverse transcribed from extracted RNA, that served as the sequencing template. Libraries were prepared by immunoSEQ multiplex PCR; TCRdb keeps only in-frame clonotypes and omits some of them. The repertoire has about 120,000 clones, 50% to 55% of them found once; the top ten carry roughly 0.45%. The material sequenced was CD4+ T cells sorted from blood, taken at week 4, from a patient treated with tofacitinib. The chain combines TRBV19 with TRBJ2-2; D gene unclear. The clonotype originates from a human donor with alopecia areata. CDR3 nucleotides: TGTGCCAGTAGTATGGCGGCCGTTGACACCGGGGAGCTGTTTTTT. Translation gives CASSMAAVDTGELFF.